One sample yielded the 25 T cell receptor beta chains listed below, sequenced in a study of Ad26.COV2.S vaccination and SARS-CoV-2 variants. Treatment defined: 15 to 20 received Ad26.COV2.S at low or high dose, single or two shots; roughly five received placebo; per-sample allocation not given. Sampling happened 63 days after the first vaccine or placebo injection. The assay was immunoSEQ multiplex PCR, and TCRdb's table has in-frame clones only and misses some. This table holds 500,000 or so clones, 85% to 90% found once. The sample in question was peripheral blood, obtained in a trial of Ad26.COV2.S vaccine versus placebo. The receptor source for this set is a person between 18 and 59 years old who received the Ad26.COV2.S COVID-19 vaccine or a placebo.

The gene calls are TRBV18 and TRBJ2-3; 7 bases align to TRBD1. J gave up 5 bases and V 4 bases, and 9 bases lay outside the gene matches. The CDR3 extends over 15 amino acids. Germline loops: CDR1 KGHSH, CDR2 LQKENI. The CDR3 loop is CASSRTGTGRDTQYF. The CDR3 DNA is TGTGCCAGCTCACGGACAGGAACTGGGAGAGATACGCAGTATTTT.

The chain employs TRBV11-2 and TRBJ1-1; D is undetermined. This CDR3 is 11 amino acids long. Germline V gene data show CDR1 as SGHAT and CDR2 as FQNNGV. Between the trimmed V and J ends, which lost 5 bases and 3 bases, there was a span of 4 bases. CDR3 nucleotides: TGTGCCAGCAGCCAATACACTGAAGCTTTCTTT. Translating gives CASSQYTEAFF. The full variable domain, in which reference TRBV11-2 and TRBJ1-1 provide the parts outside the CDR3, is EAGVAQSPRYKIIEKRQSVAFWCNPISGHATLYWYQQILGQGPKLLIQFQNNGVVDDSQLPKDRFSAERLKGVDSTLKIQPAKLEDSAVYLCASSQYTEAFFGQGTRLTVV.

The chain has TRBV24-1 and TRBJ1-1; the match to TRBD1 covers 11 bases. In germline, CDR1 is KGHDR, CDR2 SFDVKD. This CDR3 region has 17 residues. Trimming cost V 5 bases and J 1 base; bases outside gene matches: 8. DNA for the CDR3: TGTGCCACCAGTGTAGTCCCGGGACAGGGGGGGAACACTGAAGCTTTCTTT. This gives the protein CATSVVPGQGGNTEAFF.

V and J are TRBV9 and TRBJ1-3; D might be TRBD1 (6 bases). Germline V gives CDR1 SGDLS, CDR2 YYNGEE. The CDR3 is 12 amino acids. Trimming stripped 4 bases from V and 11 bases from J, with 13 bases between. The CDR3 spells CASSPGASAIYF. The CDR3, as DNA: TGTGCCAGCAGCCCGGGGGCATCCGCCATATATTTT.

This CDR3 is CTSSQDLEGEVAKNIQYF. The CDR3, as DNA: TGCACCAGCAGCCAAGATTTGGAGGGTGAGGTAGCCAAAAACATTCAGTACTTC. This chain uses TRBV1 with TRBJ2-4; no DNA check was done on the table's D call, TRBD2. TRBV1 is recorded as a pseudogene. The CDR3 is 18 amino acids.

This CDR3 reads CASSLRGAEKLFF. CDR3 nucleotide sequence: TGTGCCAGCAGCTTGAGGGGGGCTGAAAAACTGTTTTTT. V and J are TRBV7-2 and TRBJ1-4; the D gene is possibly TRBD1 (6 bases). The CDR3 is made up of 13 amino acids. Germline lookup yields CDR1 SGHTA and CDR2 FQGNSA. V dropped 3 bases and J dropped 7 bases, with 9 bases sitting between them.

This clone has a single count. The chain recombines TRBV7-2 with TRBJ2-3; D is ambiguous. CDR3 size: 14 residues. Trimming took 4 bases from V and 2 from J, leaving 10 bases between them. Germline CDR1 reads SGHTA; CDR2 reads FQGNSA. The CDR3 DNA reads TGTGCCAGCAGCTCGTCTCACTTCACAGATACGCAGTATTTT. It specifies CASSSSHFTDTQYF.

This rearrangement joins TRBV11-3 to TRBJ2-1, with D possibly matching TRBD2 (6 bases). Germline CDR1 and CDR2: SGHNT and YENEEA. V was shortened by 3 bases and J by 9 bases, with 12 bases between the two germline ends. There are 13 residues in the CDR3. This chain's CDR3 is CASSFTSIGEQFF. CDR3 in DNA: TGTGCCAGCAGCTTTACTAGCATAGGTGAGCAGTTCTTC.

The rearrangement links TRBV11-3 to TRBJ1-4; no reliable D call. The V end was cut by 0 bases, the J end by 6 bases, with 11 bases between. CDR1 SGHNT and CDR2 YENEEA come from the germline V gene. This CDR3 is 15 amino acids long. The CDR3 DNA reads TGTGCCAGCAGCTTAGAGGGGATTCGGGATGAAAAACTGTTTTTT. It codes for CASSLEGIRDEKLFF.

This chain connects TRBV5-1 to TRBJ1-2, with a weak D call TRBD1 (5 bases). The CDR3 runs 14 residues. In germline, CDR1 is SGHRS, CDR2 YFSETQ. Trimming shortened V by 4 bases and J by 4 bases, and 14 bases separated the two germline ends. The CDR3 here is CASSQQGVIYGYTF. DNA of the CDR3: TGCGCCAGCAGCCAACAAGGGGTCATCTATGGCTACACCTTC.

The chain couples TRBV5-1 to TRBJ2-5; D is possibly TRBD2 (5 bases). Germline CDR1 reads SGHRS; CDR2 reads YFSETQ. The CDR3 sequence is 15 residues long. The V gene lost 6 bases and the J gene lost 5 bases, with 20 bases spanning the gap. The CDR3 coding sequence is TGCGCCAGCACCCCGGGGAGCTTGGTTTTGGAGACCCAGTACTTC. As protein: CASTPGSLVLETQYF.

A single count supports this clone. This chain joins TRBV2 and TRBJ1-1; D possibly corresponds to TRBD1 (5 bases). The germline V gene has CDR1 SNHLY and CDR2 FYNNEI. Trimming removed 6 bases at V and 4 bases at J, with 12 bases between. This CDR3 contains 13 residues. The CDR3 spells CASSDDSSTEAFF. DNA of the CDR3: TGTGCCAGCAGCGATGACAGCTCCACTGAAGCTTTCTTT.

The chain couples TRBV11-3 to TRBJ2-1; 7 bases map to TRBD2. Germline values: CDR1 SGHNT, CDR2 YENEEA. The J segment lost 5 bases and the V segment lost 6 bases, leaving 4 bases of the junction unmatched. The CDR3 sequence is 13 residues long. The CDR3 DNA sequence: TGTGCCAGCAGAAAAGGGAGGGACAATGAGCAGTTCTTC. Translating it yields CASRKGRDNEQFF. Drawing the rest from reference TRBV11-3 and TRBJ2-1, the complete variable domain is EAGVVQSPRYKIIEKKQPVAFWCNPISGHNTLYWYLQNLGQGPELLIRYENEEAVDDSQLPKDRFSAERLKGVDSTLKIQPAELGDSAVYLCASRKGRDNEQFFGPGTRLTVL.

The V call is TRBV7-2, the J call TRBJ2-2; 7 positions match TRBD1. The germline V gene has CDR1 SGHTA and CDR2 FQGNSA. The junction had 1 base not matched to a gene; V was cut back by 5 bases and J by 1 base. CDR3 length equals 14 residues. DNA for the CDR3: TGTGCCAGCAGCCGGGACAGGAACACCGGGGAGCTGTTTTTT. This translates into CASSRDRNTGELFF.

The table lists this clone with a count of one. This sequence joins TRBV6-1 and TRBJ1-3; D not certain. CDR3 size: 14 residues. Germline V gene lookup returns CDR1 MNHNS and CDR2 SASEGT. Trimming stripped 1 base from V and 2 bases from J, with 6 bases between. The DNA of the CDR3 is TGTGCCAGCAGTGAAGGCCAGGCTGGAAACACCATATATTTT. Translation: CASSEGQAGNTIYF.

The gene calls are TRBV7-6 and TRBJ2-2; no firm D call. Between the trimmed V and J ends, which lost 1 base and 0 bases, there was a span of 9 bases. This CDR3 region has 16 residues. Germline CDR1 SGHVS, CDR2 FNYEAQ. In nucleotides, the CDR3 is TGTGCCAGCAGCTTAGTTCCGACAACGAACACCGGGGAGCTGTTTTTT. Its protein product is CASSLVPTTNTGELFF.

This clone was observed a single time. This chain uses TRBV27 with TRBJ1-5; D is unresolved. Trimming cost V 2 bases and J 0 bases, with 17 bases left between them. The CDR3 is 18 amino acids. CDR1 MNHEY and CDR2 SMNVEV come from the germline V gene (reference sequence). The CDR3 DNA reads as TGTGCCAGCAGTTTACTAGCCGGAGGATATAATAGCAATCAGCCCCAGCATTTT. It codes for CASSLLAGGYNSNQPQHF.

The gene calls are TRBV3-1 (or the pseudogene TRBV3-2) and TRBJ2-6, with 7 bases fitting TRBD2. Trimming took 2 bases from V and 2 from J; bases not matched to a gene: 3. The length of the CDR3 is 16 residues. The V gene's germline CDR1 is LGHDT and CDR2 YNNKEL (reference sequence). For the CDR3, the DNA is TGTGCCAGCAGCCAAAGGGCGGGGGCTGGGGCCAACGTCCTGACTTTC. This encodes CASSQRAGAGANVLTF.

This chain links TRBV30 with TRBJ2-3; 12 nucleotides match TRBD2. V was pared by 1 base and J by 4 bases, with 12 bases of the junction left unmatched. Germline CDR1 and CDR2: GTSNPN and SVGIG (reference sequence). The CDR3 is 18 amino acids. The CDR3 DNA reads as TGTGCCTGGAGTGGACCAGCCTACGGACTAGCGGGGCCAGATACGCAGTATTTT. Translating it yields CAWSGPAYGLAGPDTQYF.

The chain uses TRBV28 and TRBJ1-3; perhaps TRBD1 as D (5 bases). CDR1 and CDR2 from the germline V gene are MDHEN and SYDVKM. This CDR3 has 13 residues. Trimming cost V 5 bases and J 6 bases, with 11 bases left between them. The CDR3 region has the DNA TGTGCCAGCAGTCGGGTGGGGCTAAACACCATATATTTT. This codes for CASSRVGLNTIYF.

CDR3 nucleotide sequence: TGTGCCAGCAGGCAGGGGAGGAACACTGAAGCTTTCTTT. Protein product: CASRQGRNTEAFF. V gene TRBV12-3 or TRBV12-4 combines with J gene TRBJ1-1, with D possibly TRBD1 on 6 matching bases. This CDR3 region has 13 residues. The V and J ends lost 6 bases and 1 base respectively, with 9 bases between them.

CDR3 sequence reads: CASSSDRLETQYF. The CDR3 bases are TGTGCCAGCAGCTCGGACAGGCTGGAGACCCAGTACTTC. The genes are TRBV7-9 and TRBJ2-5; 7 nucleotides agree with TRBD1. The CDR3 loop spans 13 amino acids. Germline values: CDR1 SEHNR, CDR2 FQNEAQ (reference sequence). V was pared by 4 bases and J by 5 bases, with 4 bases of the junction left unmatched. Full variable domain (missing parts from reference TRBV7-9 and TRBJ2-5): DTGVSQNPRHKITKRGQNVTFRCDPISEHNRLYWYRQTLGQGPEFLTYFQNEAQLEKSRLLSDRFSAERPKGSFSTLEIQRTEQGDSAMYLCASSSDRLETQYFGPGTRLLVL.

J is TRBJ2-7 and V is TRBV4-2; a weak D match, TRBD2 (6 bases). The CDR3 totals 15 residues. V was cut by 1 base and J by 2 bases, with 12 bases left in between. The germline V gene has CDR1 LGHNA and CDR2 YNFKEQ. The CDR3, as DNA: TGTGCCAGCAGCCAAGGGAGGGCGGTTACCTACGAGCAGTACTTC. Protein: CASSQGRAVTYEQYF.

The chain recombines TRBV15 with TRBJ1-2; 10 positions agree with TRBD1. CDR1 and CDR2 from the germline V gene are LNHNV and YYDKDF (reference sequence). This CDR3 spans 14 amino acids. Trimming at V came to 3 bases and at J to 6 bases, leaving 4 bases not matched to a gene. CDR3: CATSRSGTGDGYTF. The DNA for the CDR3 is TGTGCCACCAGCAGGTCCGGGACAGGGGATGGCTACACCTTC.

V gene TRBV2 combines with J gene TRBJ1-6; D might be TRBD1 (6 bases). V was clipped by 4 bases and J by 9 bases, with 16 bases between them. Germline V gives CDR1 SNHLY, CDR2 FYNNEI. The CDR3 runs to 15 residues. CDR3 sequence reads: CASSAMSGEVSPLHF. The CDR3 DNA follows: TGTGCCAGCAGTGCTATGTCAGGGGAAGTTTCACCCCTCCACTTT.